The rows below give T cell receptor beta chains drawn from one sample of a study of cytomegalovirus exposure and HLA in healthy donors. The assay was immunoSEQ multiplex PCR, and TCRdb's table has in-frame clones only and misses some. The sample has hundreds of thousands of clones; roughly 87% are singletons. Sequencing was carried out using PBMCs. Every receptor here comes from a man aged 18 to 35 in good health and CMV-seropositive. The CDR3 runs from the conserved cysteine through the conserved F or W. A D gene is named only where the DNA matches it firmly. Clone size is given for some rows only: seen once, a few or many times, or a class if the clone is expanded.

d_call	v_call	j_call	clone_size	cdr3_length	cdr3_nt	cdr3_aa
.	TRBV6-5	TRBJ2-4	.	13	TGTGCCAGCAACGACCGCGGCGGAAACATTCAGTACTTC	CASNDRGGNIQYF
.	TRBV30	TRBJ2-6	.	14	TGTGCCTGGAGTGTGGGATCTGGGGCCAACGTCCTGACTTTC	CAWSVGSGANVLTF
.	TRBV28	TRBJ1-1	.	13	TGTGCCAGCGAAGCAGGCCCCATTGGTGAAGCTTTCTTT	CASEAGPIGEAFF
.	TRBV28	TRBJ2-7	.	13	TGTGCCAGCAGGGGGTCCCCTCTCTACGAGCAGTACTTC	CASRGSPLYEQYF
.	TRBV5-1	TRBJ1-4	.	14	TGCGCCAGCAGCTTGTCGACAGATAATGAAAAACTGTTTTTT	CASSLSTDNEKLFF
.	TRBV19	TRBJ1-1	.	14	TGTGCCAGTAATTATGGGGCAGAGAACACTGAAGCTTTCTTT	CASNYGAENTEAFF
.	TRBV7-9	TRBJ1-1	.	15	TGTGCCAGCAGCGGTTGGAGGGTGGGTGATCAGGAAGCTTTCTTT	CASSGWRVGDQEAFF
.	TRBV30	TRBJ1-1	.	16	TGTGCCTGGAGTAAGGATCTTTTCCTGACGAACACTGAAGCTTTCTTT	CAWSKDLFLTNTEAFF
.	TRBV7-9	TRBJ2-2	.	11	TGTGCCAGCACCGATGTCGGGGAGCTGTTTTTT	CASTDVGELFF
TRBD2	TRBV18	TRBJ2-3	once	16	TGTGCCAGCTCACAAGGACTAGCGGGAGGAACAGATACGCAGTATTTT	CASSQGLAGGTDTQYF
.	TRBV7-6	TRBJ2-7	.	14	TGTGCCAGCAGCTTAGAAGCGGACTCCTACGAGCAGTACTTC	CASSLEADSYEQYF
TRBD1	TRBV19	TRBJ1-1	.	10	TGTGCCAGTCGCCGGGACAGGACTACCTTT	CASRRDRTTF